These 27 T cell receptor beta chains came from one sample sequenced in a study of T cell responses to AZD1222 COVID-19 vaccine. The table came from immunoSEQ multiplex PCR; TCRdb's copy has only in-frame clones and leaves some out. This sample yields roughly 200,000 clones, of which 85% to 95% are seen a single time; less than 1.5% belongs to the top ten. Source: peripheral blood, taken on day 0 of AZD1222 vaccination. The origin of the receptors is an adult in good health.

This clone was picked up one time. The genes are TRBV4-3 and TRBJ1-2; D gene uncertain. The CDR3 contains 12 residues. The V end lost 5 bases, the J end lost 2 bases, and 6 bases lay between the germline ends. Germline values: CDR1 LGHNA, CDR2 YSLEER. The CDR3 loop reads CASSGSNYGYTF. CDR3 sequence (DNA): TGCGCCAGCAGCGGGTCCAACTATGGCTACACCTTC.

The chain employs TRBV15 and TRBJ1-3; D is unclear. CDR1 is LNHNV and CDR2 is YYDKDF in the germline V gene (reference sequence). V was pared by 1 base and J by 0 bases, with 10 bases between. The CDR3 sequence is 16 residues long. The CDR3: CATSRGSKSSGNTIYF. In nucleotides, the CDR3 is TGTGCCACCAGCAGAGGGTCGAAGAGCTCTGGAAACACCATATATTTT.

J is TRBJ1-4 and V is TRBV27; D uncertain. CDR1 is MNHEY, CDR2 SMNVEV, per germline (reference sequence). Deletions cut 4 bases from V and 8 bases from J, with 11 bases between. This CDR3 region has 13 residues. CDR3 nucleotides: TGTGCCAGCAGTTCACGGGGTGGGGAAAAACTGTTTTTT. This encodes CASSSRGGEKLFF.

The CDR3 loop reads CASSLTGGFEAFF. The CDR3 DNA reads as TGTGCCAGCAGTTTGACAGGGGGCTTTGAAGCTTTCTTT. The genes are TRBV27 and TRBJ1-1; 10 bases line up with TRBD1. V shed 3 bases, J shed 7 bases, and the junction held 2 bases outside the gene matches. There are 13 residues in the CDR3. Germline V gene sequence: CDR1 MNHEY, CDR2 SMNVEV (reference sequence).

V is TRBV2 and J is TRBJ2-1; unclear D gene. In germline, CDR1 is SNHLY, CDR2 FYNNEI. CDR3 length equals 14 residues. With 3 bases removed from V and 2 bases from J, the gap between germline ends came to 8 bases. CDR3: CASSEAGPYNEQFF. The CDR3 DNA reads as TGTGCCAGCAGTGAGGCAGGTCCCTACAATGAGCAGTTCTTC.

V and J are TRBV14 and TRBJ1-1, with a weak D call TRBD1 (5 bases). CDR3 length: 18 amino acids. With 0 bases removed from V and 3 bases from J, the gap between germline ends came to 20 bases. The germline gives CDR1 SGHDN, CDR2 FVKESK. The CDR3 DNA follows: TGTGCCAGCAGCCAAGATGATTCGGTCAGGGAGGCGGACACTGAAGCTTTCTTT. Translating gives CASSQDDSVREADTEAFF.

CDR3 bases: TGTGCCACCGCAGGGGAGGATCGCAATCAGCCCCAGCATTTT. It codes for CATAGEDRNQPQHF. The genes are TRBV10-3 and TRBJ1-5; TRBD1 is a possible D gene (6 bases). Trimming cost V 10 bases and J 2 bases, with 15 bases left between them. The CDR3 spans 14 residues. CDR1 ENHRY and CDR2 SYGVKD come from the germline V gene.

A single count supports this clone. This chain joins TRBV28 and TRBJ1-2; 7 bases are a match to TRBD1. Unmatched junction bases numbered 5, after V lost 6 bases and J lost 1 base. CDR1 and CDR2 from the germline V gene are MDHEN and SYDVKM. The CDR3 covers 14 residues. CDR3 sequence: CASSLDRNNYGYTF. In DNA, the CDR3 is TGTGCCAGCAGCCTGGACAGGAATAACTATGGCTACACCTTC.

This clone has only one observation. The chain carries TRBV2 and TRBJ1-2; the D gene is possibly TRBD1 (6 bases). This CDR3 spans 12 amino acids. Germline CDR1 and CDR2: SNHLY and FYNNEI. The V gene lost 7 bases and the J gene lost 7 bases, with 13 bases spanning the gap. CDR3 DNA: TGTGCCAGCACCGAGGAAGGGGGTGGCTACACCTTC. Its protein product is CASTEEGGGYTF.

V usage is TRBV18 and J usage is TRBJ2-1, with D perhaps TRBD1 or TRBD2 (7 bases each). The germline CDR1 and CDR2 sequences are KGHSH and LQKENI. Trimming took off 8 bases at V and 7 bases at J, with 21 bases between the two ends. The CDR3 spans 15 residues. Here the CDR3 reads CASRTSGGEGNEQFF. In nucleotides, the CDR3 is TGTGCCAGCAGAACTTCAGGGGGGGAGGGAAATGAGCAGTTCTTC.

The chain links TRBV27 to TRBJ2-7, with 12 nucleotides matching TRBD1. Germline values: CDR1 MNHEY, CDR2 SMNVEV (reference sequence). The CDR3 is 14 residues long. V lost 4 bases, J lost 6 bases, and 4 bases stayed unmatched. The CDR3 is CASSSGTGGSEQYF. Here the CDR3 DNA reads TGTGCCAGCAGTTCCGGGACAGGGGGCAGCGAGCAGTACTTC.

The J gene is TRBJ1-6, the V gene TRBV5-5; TRBD1 agrees at 7 bases. The germline V gene encodes CDR1 SGHKS and CDR2 YYEKEE (reference sequence). V lost 4 bases to trimming and J lost 8 bases; unmatched junction nucleotides: 3. This CDR3 comprises 13 residues. CDR3 amino acids: CASSDDRDSPLHF. The CDR3 DNA follows: TGTGCCAGCAGCGACGACAGGGATTCACCCCTCCACTTT. The whole variable domain, remainder taken from reference TRBV5-5 and TRBJ1-6, is DAGVTQSPTHLIKTRGQQVTLRCSPISGHKSVSWYQQVLGQGPQFIFQYYEKEERGRGNFPDRFSARQFPNYSSELNVNALLLGDSALYLCASSDDRDSPLHFGNGTRLTVT.

The gene calls are TRBV24-1 and TRBJ2-3; 10 positions agree with TRBD1. V shed 1 base, J shed 4 bases, and the junction held 7 bases outside the gene matches. This CDR3 has 17 amino acids. The germline V gene has CDR1 KGHDR and CDR2 SFDVKD. The CDR3 DNA reads as TGTGCCACCAGTGATTTATTGGTTGACAGGGGGCCAGATACGCAGTATTTT. Its translation is CATSDLLVDRGPDTQYF.

V gene TRBV7-2 combines with J gene TRBJ2-1, with 10 nucleotides matching TRBD2. Germline trimming cut 3 bases from V and 2 bases from J; bases unmatched to any gene: 7. Germline V CDR1 and CDR2: SGHTA, FQGNSA. The CDR3 consists of 17 residues. In nucleotides, the CDR3 is TGTGCCAGCAGCTTCCAGGCCCTAGCGGGGGCCTACAATGAGCAGTTCTTC. This translates into CASSFQALAGAYNEQFF.

This clone appeared a single time. Distinct nucleotide sequences in the sample also encode this CDR3. This chain joins TRBV5-1 and TRBJ2-3; TRBD2 is a possible D gene (5 bases). V gave up 4 bases and J gave up 3 bases, with 12 bases separating them. Germline assignment: CDR1 SGHRS and CDR2 YFSETQ. The CDR3 loop spans 14 amino acids. The CDR3 DNA sequence: TGCGCCAGCAGCCTGAGTTCGGGGACAGATACGCAGTATTTT. It is translated as CASSLSSGTDTQYF.

This CDR3 is CASSQVDRGSSGANVLTF. CDR3 nucleotides: TGTGCCAGCAGCCAAGTGGACAGGGGAAGCTCTGGGGCCAACGTCCTGACTTTC. The J gene is TRBJ2-6, the V gene TRBV3-1 (or the pseudogene TRBV3-2), with 9 bases identical to TRBD1. Trimming at V came to 1 base and at J to 0 bases, leaving 4 bases not matched to a gene. Germline loops: CDR1 LGHDT, CDR2 YNNKEL (reference sequence). The CDR3 covers 18 residues.

The chain uses TRBV10-3 and TRBJ1-1, with D possibly TRBD1 on 5 matching bases. The CDR3 contains 14 residues. Per germline, CDR1 ENHRY and CDR2 SYGVKD. Deletions cut 6 bases from V and 1 base from J, with 12 bases between. CDR3 residues: CAIRTPTENTEAFF. DNA of the CDR3: TGTGCCATCAGGACCCCGACAGAGAACACTGAAGCTTTCTTT.

V usage is TRBV7-6 and J usage is TRBJ1-1, with no clear D. V was pared by 0 bases and J by 3 bases, with 8 bases between. The CDR3 is 14 residues long. The germline CDR1 and CDR2 sequences are SGHVS and FNYEAQ. The CDR3 DNA reads TGTGCCAGCAGCTTAGCCCGAGGAGACACTGAAGCTTTCTTT. Protein sequence: CASSLARGDTEAFF. The full variable domain, completed using reference TRBV7-6 and TRBJ1-1, is GAGVSQSPRYKVTKRGQDVALRCDPISGHVSLYWYRQALGQGPEFLTYFNYEAQQDKSGLPNDRFSAERPEGSISTLTIQRTEQRDSAMYRCASSLARGDTEAFFGQGTRLTVV.

This chain uses TRBV18 with TRBJ1-4, with 11 positions matching TRBD1. CDR1 and CDR2 from the germline V gene are KGHSH and LQKENI. The CDR3 length is 14 residues. Trimming removed 3 bases from V and 12 bases from J; junction bases left unmatched: 6. CDR3 region: CASSPGQGDVELFF. The CDR3 coding sequence is TGTGCCAGCTCACCGGGACAGGGGGATGTGGAACTGTTTTTT.

The genes are TRBV6-1 and TRBJ1-2; D not resolved. V lost 2 bases and J lost 4, with 5 bases in between. Germline V gene sequence: CDR1 MNHNS, CDR2 SASEGT. This CDR3 region has 12 residues. The CDR3 DNA reads TGTGCCAGCAGTGAACATTCCTATGGCTACACCTTC. Protein: CASSEHSYGYTF.

The rearrangement uses TRBV7-9 and TRBJ1-3; D call uncertain. The germline CDR1 and CDR2 sequences are SEHNR and FQNEAQ (reference sequence). CDR3 length: 15 amino acids. V shed 3 bases and J shed 0 bases, with 9 bases lying between them. The CDR3, as DNA: TGTGCCAGCAGCTTCCGGGCCCTCTCTGGAAACACCATATATTTT. Residues: CASSFRALSGNTIYF.

This clone has a single count. The chain recombines TRBV7-2 with TRBJ2-7; TRBD2 might be the D (6 bases). Germline loops: CDR1 SGHTA, CDR2 FQGNSA. This CDR3 region has 13 residues. Trimming stripped 4 bases from V and 4 bases from J, with 11 bases between. Written as DNA, the CDR3 is TGTGCCAGCAGCTCGACTAGAACGTACGAGCAGTACTTC. Protein sequence: CASSSTRTYEQYF.

The chain combines TRBV7-2 with TRBJ1-5, with D possibly TRBD1 on 5 matching bases. V was pared by 5 bases and J by 3 bases, with 11 bases between. CDR1 and CDR2 from the germline V gene are SGHTA and FQGNSA. CDR3 length: 14 residues. The CDR3 loop reads CASSPDTSNQPQHF. For the CDR3, the DNA is TGTGCCAGCAGCCCGGACACCTCCAATCAGCCCCAGCATTTT.

This clone was recorded once. The chain combines TRBV7-9 with TRBJ1-1; D gene unclear. V lost 1 base, J lost 8 bases, and 11 bases lay in between. The CDR3 has 13 residues. Looked up from germline, CDR1 is SEHNR and CDR2 is FQNEAQ (reference sequence). The CDR3 sequence is CASSLGTVWEAFF. The CDR3 nucleotides are TGTGCCAGCAGCTTAGGGACCGTGTGGGAAGCTTTCTTT.

The V call is TRBV5-1, the J call TRBJ1-6, with 10 bases that match TRBD1. Germline V gene data show CDR1 as SGHRS and CDR2 as YFSETQ. Unmatched junction bases numbered 15, after V lost 2 bases and J lost 10 bases. This CDR3 has 18 residues. The CDR3 sequence: CASSFATTTGTGESPLHF. CDR3 bases: TGCGCCAGCAGCTTCGCAACCACTACCGGGACAGGGGAATCACCCCTCCACTTT.

CDR3 loop: CASSSGAKRYEQYF. The CDR3, as DNA: TGTGCCAGTAGTAGTGGGGCCAAACGCTACGAGCAGTACTTC. The chain uses TRBV19 and TRBJ2-7; possibly TRBD1 for D (5 bases). The germline V gene encodes CDR1 LNHDA and CDR2 SQIVND (reference sequence). The length of the CDR3 is 14 residues. Trimming stripped 4 bases from V and 3 bases from J, with 13 bases between.

CDR3 protein: CASSLDTGTDDYGYTF. Written as DNA, the CDR3 is TGCGCCAGCAGCTTGGATACCGGGACGGATGACTATGGCTACACCTTC. This chain connects TRBV5-1 to TRBJ1-2, with D possibly matching TRBD1 (5 bases). The germline V gene encodes CDR1 SGHRS and CDR2 YFSETQ. The CDR3 consists of 16 residues. V was shortened by 0 bases and J by 3 bases, with 15 bases between the two germline ends.